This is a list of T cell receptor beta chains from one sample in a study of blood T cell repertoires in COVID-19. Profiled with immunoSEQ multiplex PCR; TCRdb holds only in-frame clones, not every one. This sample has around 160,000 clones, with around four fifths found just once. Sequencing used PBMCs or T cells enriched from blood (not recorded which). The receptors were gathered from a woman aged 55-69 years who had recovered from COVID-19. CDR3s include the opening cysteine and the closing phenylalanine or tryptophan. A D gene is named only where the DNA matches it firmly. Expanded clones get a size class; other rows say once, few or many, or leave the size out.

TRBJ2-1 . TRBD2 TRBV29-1 CSGGLAGGQSEQFF TGCAGCGGAGGACTAGCGGGAGGGCAGAGTGAGCAGTTCTTC
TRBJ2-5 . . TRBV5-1 CASSLTQGGETQYF TGCGCCAGCAGCTTGACTCAGGGGGGAGAGACCCAGTACTTC
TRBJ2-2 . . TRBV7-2 CASSLREVGNTGELFF TGTGCCAGCAGCTTAAGGGAGGTGGGAAACACCGGGGAGCTGTTTTTT
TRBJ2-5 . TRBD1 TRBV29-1 CSVTSQGASGTQYF TGCAGCGTGACCAGCCAGGGGGCGAGCGGGACCCAGTACTTC
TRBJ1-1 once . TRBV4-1 CASSQGQATNTEAFF TGCGCCAGCAGCCAAGGACAGGCCACGAACACTGAAGCTTTCTTT
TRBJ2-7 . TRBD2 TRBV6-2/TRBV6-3 CASSYTGTTSGPPYEQYF TGTGCCAGCAGTTACACAGGAACAACTAGCGGGCCCCCCTACGAGCAGTACTTC
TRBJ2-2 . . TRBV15 CATSRSYGELFF TGTGCCACCAGCAGGTCCTACGGGGAGCTGTTTTTT
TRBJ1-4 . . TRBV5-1 CASSLVAGGREKLFF TGCGCCAGCAGCTTGGTGGCCGGGGGACGCGAAAAACTGTTTTTT
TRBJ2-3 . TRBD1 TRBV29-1 CSVVGQGANTQYF TGCAGCGTTGTGGGACAGGGGGCAAATACGCAGTATTTT
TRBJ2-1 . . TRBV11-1 CASSFGGLASREQFF TGTGCCAGCAGCTTCGGGGGGCTAGCGTCTCGTGAGCAGTTCTTC
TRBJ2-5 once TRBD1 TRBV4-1 CASSRIPGQGEETQYF TGCGCCAGCAGCCGTATACCGGGACAGGGGGAAGAGACCCAGTACTTC
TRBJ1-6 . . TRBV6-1 CASSDMQGRAPLHF TGTGCCAGCAGTGATATGCAGGGTAGGGCACCCCTCCACTTT
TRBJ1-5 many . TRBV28 CASSLYPSGRLGGGISNQPQHF TGTGCCAGCAGTTTATACCCTAGCGGGAGGCTCGGGGGTGGGATTAGCAATCAGCCCCAGCATTTT
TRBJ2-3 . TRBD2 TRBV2 CASSPGLAGTDTQYF TGTGCCAGCAGTCCGGGACTAGCGGGGACAGATACGCAGTATTTT
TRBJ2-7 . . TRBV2 CASSVLQGYEQYF TGTGCCAGCAGTGTTTTGCAGGGGTACGAGCAGTACTTC
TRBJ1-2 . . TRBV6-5 CASSYLAANYGYTF TGTGCCAGCAGTTACTTGGCCGCAAACTATGGCTACACCTTC
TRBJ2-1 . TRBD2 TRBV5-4 CASSRGGLAAANEQFF TGTGCCAGCAGCCGCGGGGGACTAGCGGCCGCCAATGAGCAGTTCTTC
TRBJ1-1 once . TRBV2 CASRRDSMGDTEAFF TGTGCCAGCAGGCGGGACTCCATGGGGGACACTGAAGCTTTCTTT